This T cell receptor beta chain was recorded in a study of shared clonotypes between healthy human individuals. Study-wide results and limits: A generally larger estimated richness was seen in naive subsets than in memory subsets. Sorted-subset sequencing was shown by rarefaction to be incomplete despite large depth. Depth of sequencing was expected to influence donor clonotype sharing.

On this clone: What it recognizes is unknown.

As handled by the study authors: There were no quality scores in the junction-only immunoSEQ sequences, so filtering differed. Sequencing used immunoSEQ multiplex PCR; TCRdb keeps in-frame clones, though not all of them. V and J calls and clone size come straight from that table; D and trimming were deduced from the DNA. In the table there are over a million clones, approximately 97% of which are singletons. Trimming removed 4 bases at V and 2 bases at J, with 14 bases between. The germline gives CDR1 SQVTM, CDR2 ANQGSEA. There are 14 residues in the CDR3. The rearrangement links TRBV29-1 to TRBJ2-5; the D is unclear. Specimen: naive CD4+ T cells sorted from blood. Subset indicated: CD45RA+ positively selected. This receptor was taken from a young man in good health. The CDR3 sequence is CSVVGMEGQETQYF. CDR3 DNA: TGCAGCGTTGTGGGGATGGAAGGACAAGAGACCCAGTACTTC. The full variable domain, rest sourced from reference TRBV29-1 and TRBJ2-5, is SAVISQKPSRDICQRGTSLTIQCQVDSQVTMMFWYRQQPGQSLTLIATANQGSEATYESGFVIDKFPISRPNLTFSTLTVSNMSPEDSSIYLCSVVGMEGQETQYFGPGTRLLVL.